This is a list of T cell receptor beta chains from one sample in a study of PD-1 blockade in classical Hodgkin lymphoma. Using immunoSEQ multiplex PCR, the repertoire was profiled, and TCRdb retains in-frame clones only, with some absent. The repertoire holds tens of thousands of clones, with less than 90% as singletons. This sample comprised CD4+ T cells from blood, obtained at baseline. The receptors shown here come from a human donor with classical Hodgkin lymphoma. Each CDR3 is given with its conserved first and last residue. Fields, in order: clone size, V gene, D gene, J gene, CDR3 DNA, CDR3 protein. The D gene is left open where the match is weak. Rows give clone size only sometimes, using once, few, many, or a class for an expanded clone.

few	TRBV5-1	-	TRBJ1-6	TGCGCCAGCAGCTTGGCCCTCCGTTCACCCCTCCACTTT	CASSLALRSPLHF
-	TRBV7-3	TRBD1	TRBJ1-1	TGTGCCAGCAGCGAATGGGACAGGTTGAACACTGAAGCTTTCTTT	CASSEWDRLNTEAFF
-	TRBV30	-	TRBJ2-5	TGTGCCTGGAGTGTAACTGTGCAAGAGACCCAGTACTTC	CAWSVTVQETQYF
-	TRBV2	-	TRBJ1-5	TGTGCCAGCGGGGCAGGGAATGATCCCAATCAGCCCCAGCATTTT	CASGAGNDPNQPQHF
-	TRBV9	-	TRBJ1-1	TGTGCCAGCAGCGTAGGTGGGACGGCGAACACTGAAGCTTTCTTT	CASSVGGTANTEAFF
-	TRBV30	-	TRBJ1-2	TGTGCCTGGAGTACCCCACGGACAGCCCCGTGGGGTGGCTACACCTTC	CAWSTPRTAPWGGYTF
-	TRBV5-1	TRBD1	TRBJ2-7	TGCGCCAGCAGCGCGGGACAGGGCTTAAACGAGCAGTACTTC	CASSAGQGLNEQYF
-	TRBV4-3	-	TRBJ1-2	TGCGCCAGCAGCCAGAGACAGGAGCCTCGGGGCTACACCTTC	CASSQRQEPRGYTF
-	TRBV5-1	-	TRBJ1-2	TGCGCCAGCAGAAAGTTTAGTGGCTACACCTTC	CASRKFSGYTF
once	TRBV7-2	-	TRBJ1-5	TGTGCCAGCAGCTTAGAGTTTGCTCAGCCCCAGCATTTT	CASSLEFAQPQHF
-	TRBV11-3	-	TRBJ1-1	TGTGCCAGCAGCTTAGAGCAGAACACTGAAGCTTTCTTT	CASSLEQNTEAFF
-	TRBV5-1	-	TRBJ1-1	TGCGCCAGCAGCGCCCAAGGGTCCGGGGGCACTGAAGCTTTCTTT	CASSAQGSGGTEAFF
-	TRBV29-1	-	TRBJ2-6	TGCAGCGTTGGATTGCAATCTGGGGCCAACGTCCTGACTTTC	CSVGLQSGANVLTF
-	TRBV7-9	-	TRBJ1-2	TGTGCCGGCAGCTTAGGTGGGCAGGACTGCACCTTC	CAGSLGGQDCTF
-	TRBV4-2	TRBD1	TRBJ1-4	TGTGCCAGCAGCCCCGGGACAGGGCATGAAAAACTGTTTTTT	CASSPGTGHEKLFF
once	TRBV11-2	TRBD2	TRBJ2-1	TGTGCCAGCAGCCCGGTGGCGGGGGTCAATGAGCAGTTCTTC	CASSPVAGVNEQFF
-	TRBV28	TRBD1	TRBJ1-1	TGTGCCAGCAGGATCCACAGGGGCCCAGAAGCTTTCTTT	CASRIHRGPEAFF
-	TRBV9	-	TRBJ2-3	TGTGCCAGCAGCGTATTAAGCACAGATACGCAGTATTTT	CASSVLSTDTQYF
-	TRBV19	-	TRBJ2-1	TGTGCCAGTAGTATAGAGGCGGGCCGTGAGCAGTTCTTC	CASSIEAGREQFF
-	TRBV7-3	-	TRBJ2-6	TGTGCCAGCAGCTCGGGCCTGTGGCCGAGCTCTGGGGCCAACGTCCTGACTTTC	CASSSGLWPSSGANVLTF
once	TRBV5-1	TRBD2	TRBJ2-5	TGCGCCAGCAGCCCTGGGACTAGCGGGGCAGAGACCCAGTACTTC	CASSPGTSGAETQYF
-	TRBV4-2	-	TRBJ1-2	TGTGCCAGCAGCCAAGACAGCTTAGTTTATGGCTACACCTTC	CASSQDSLVYGYTF
-	TRBV2	-	TRBJ1-6	TGTGCCAGCAGGGGGGGGGTCTCCTATAATTCACCCCTCCACTTT	CASRGGVSYNSPLHF
-	TRBV11-2	TRBD2	TRBJ2-3	TGTGCCAGCAGCTTAGGATCCCTAGCGGGGCGCACAGATACGCAGTATTTT	CASSLGSLAGRTDTQYF
-	TRBV11-1	-	TRBJ2-7	TGTGCCAGCAGCCAGAGATACGAGCAGTACTTC	CASSQRYEQYF
-	TRBV5-1	-	TRBJ2-1	TGCGCCAGCAGCAACGGACAGAGTTACAATGAGCAGTTCTTC	CASSNGQSYNEQFF
-	TRBV27	TRBD1	TRBJ1-2	TGTGCCAGCAGTACCCGTGAACAGGGGAACTATGGTTACACCTTC	CASSTREQGNYGYTF
-	TRBV19	-	TRBJ1-6	TGTGCCAGTAGTATCTGGATGTTGGATTCACCCCTCCACTTT	CASSIWMLDSPLHF
-	TRBV14	-	TRBJ2-7	TGTGCCAGCAGCCAAGATGAGGCGGGGCAGTACTTC	CASSQDEAGQYF
-	TRBV5-1	TRBD2	TRBJ2-7	TGCGCCAGCAGCTCCGATGGCGGGGGACTCTACGAGCAGTACTTC	CASSSDGGGLYEQYF
-	TRBV28	TRBD1	TRBJ1-5	TGTGCCAGCAGATCGACAGGGGGCTCGGGCAATCAGCCCCAGCATTTT	CASRSTGGSGNQPQHF
-	TRBV28	-	TRBJ2-7	TGTGCCAGCCTAGGAAACGGGCTCGAGCAGTACTTC	CASLGNGLEQYF
-	TRBV23-1	TRBD1	TRBJ2-1	TGCGCCAGCAGTCGGACAGGGGGTAAAAACAATGAGCAGTTCTTC	CASSRTGGKNNEQFF
-	TRBV6-5	-	TRBJ2-3	TGTGCCAGCAGTTCTGCCGAGAGGGGCTGGGATACGCAGTATTTT	CASSSAERGWDTQYF
-	TRBV5-1	-	TRBJ2-6	TGCGCCAGCAGCTCCACGGCACCGAGCTCTGGGGCCAACGTCCTGACTTTC	CASSSTAPSSGANVLTF
-	TRBV5-6	-	TRBJ2-1	TGTGCCAGCAGCTTGGTCAGTAACAATGAGCAGTTCTTC	CASSLVSNNEQFF